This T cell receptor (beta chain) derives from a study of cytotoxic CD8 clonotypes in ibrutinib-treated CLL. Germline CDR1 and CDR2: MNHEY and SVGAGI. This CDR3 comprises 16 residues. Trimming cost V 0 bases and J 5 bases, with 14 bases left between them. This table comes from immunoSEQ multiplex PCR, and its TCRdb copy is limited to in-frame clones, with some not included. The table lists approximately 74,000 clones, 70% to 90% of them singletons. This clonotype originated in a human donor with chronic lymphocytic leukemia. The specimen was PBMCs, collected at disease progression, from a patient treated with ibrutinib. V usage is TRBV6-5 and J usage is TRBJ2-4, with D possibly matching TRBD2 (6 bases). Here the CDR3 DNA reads TGTGCCAGCAGTTACTCGATTCTAGCGAGCCAAAACATTCAGTACTTC. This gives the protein CASSYSILASQNIQYF.